The clone carrying this T cell receptor beta chain was recorded at least ten times. The data are from a study of T-cell reconstitution after alpha-beta-depleted transplantation in children. V lost 7 bases and J lost 3; bases outside the gene matches: 12. The germline CDR1 and CDR2 sequences are SQVTM and ANQGSEA. CDR3 length: 16 amino acids. Preparation of the TCRbeta library involved a method that used unique molecular identifiers. TCRdb itself ran the PCR reads through MiXCR, one entry per CDR3 protein. Of hundreds of thousands of distinct CDR3 sequences listed, roughly 17% are singletons. This TCR was sampled from a human donor who donated a stem cell graft to a child with acute myeloid leukemia. Sequencing was performed on PBMCs from the stem cell graft donor, taken from the stem cell graft. The rearrangement uses TRBV29-1 and TRBJ2-3, with 11 bases identical to TRBD1. CDR3 sequence reads: CSANGQGARRTDTQYF. CDR3 nucleotide sequence: TGCAGCGCTAATGGACAGGGGGCGCGACGGACAGATACGCAGTATTTT.